This passage covers 5 T cell receptor beta chains from one sample sequenced in a study of T cells in Graves' hyperthyroidism and ophthalmopathy. There were TCR beta CDR3 regions amplified from RNA transcripts. The primer set for the first-round RT-PCR of the TCR CDR3 was HTBI. TCRdb ran MiXCR on the multiplex PCR reads and lists one entry per CDR3 protein. The repertoire holds 250,000 to 300,000 distinct CDR3 sequences, with roughly 19% as singletons. The sequenced sample consisted of blood. The origin of the receptors is a man between 45 and 60 years old with Graves' ophthalmopathy.

The sample holds a few counts of this clonotype. The gene calls are TRBV7-9 and TRBJ1-5; D perhaps matches TRBD1 (5 bases). Trimming left V 5 bases short and J 7 bases short, with 21 bases between. This CDR3 has 16 amino acids. Germline V gene sequence: CDR1 SEHNR, CDR2 FQNEAQ (reference sequence). DNA for the CDR3: TGTGCCAGCAGCAGAAACCAAGGGGCAGGCGGACAGCCCCAGCATTTT. Translation gives CASSRNQGAGGQPQHF.

Only a few counts were recorded for this clonotype. The chain is built from TRBV6-1 and TRBJ1-5, with D possibly matching TRBD1 (5 bases). V lost 1 base and J 6 bases, leaving 10 bases between the germline ends. This CDR3 spans 14 amino acids. Germline-derived CDR1 and CDR2 are MNHNS and SASEGT. The CDR3 region has the DNA TGTGCCAGCAGTGAAGAAGGGGCTCGTCAGCCCCAGCATTTT. Its translation is CASSEEGARQPQHF.

This clonotype was picked up many times. J is TRBJ2-5 and V is TRBV7-9, with TRBD1 matching 11 bases. The CDR3 extends over 15 amino acids. J lost 5 bases, V lost 3 bases, and 5 bases had no gene match. Germline V gene data show CDR1 as SEHNR and CDR2 as FQNEAQ (reference sequence). CDR3 sequence reads: CASSFGQGAGETQYF. The CDR3 coding sequence is TGTGCCAGCAGCTTCGGACAGGGGGCGGGGGAGACCCAGTACTTC.

As regards this clonotype: A clone one base away is much larger, so this may be a read error. V usage is TRBV11-2 and J usage is TRBJ2-1; TRBD2 is a possible D gene (5 bases). CDR3 length: 16 residues. Germline V gene lookup returns CDR1 SGHAT and CDR2 FQNNGV. V lost 1 base to trimming and J lost 0 bases, with 10 bases between them. CDR3 in amino acids: CASSLVERSSYNEQFF. The CDR3 coding sequence is TGTGCCAGCAGCTTAGTTGAGCGGAGCTCCTACAATGAGCAGTTCTTC. Looking up the rest from reference TRBV11-2 and TRBJ2-1 gives the full variable domain: EAGVAQSPRYKIIEKRQSVAFWCNPISGHATLYWYQQILGQGPKLLIQFQNNGVVDDSQLPKDRFSAERLKGVDSTLKIQPAKLEDSAVYLCASSLVERSSYNEQFFGPGTRLTVL.

This clonotype appeared many times. The chain carries TRBV12-3 or TRBV12-4 and TRBJ2-5; weak D call: TRBD1 (6 bases). CDR3 size: 13 residues. V lost 4 bases to trimming and J lost 4 bases, with 10 bases between them. CDR3 in amino acids: CASSYREGETQYF. CDR3 bases: TGTGCCAGCAGTTACAGGGAAGGAGAGACCCAGTACTTC.